This T cell receptor (beta chain) is from a study of T cell responses to AZD1222 COVID-19 vaccine. There are 16 residues in the CDR3. Sequenced by immunoSEQ multiplex PCR; TCRdb stores in-frame clones only, minus some. The top ten hold around 1% of the sample, which has 150,000 to 250,000 clones, around 93% seen once. This sample comprised peripheral blood, obtained 28 days after the second AZD1222 dose. The chain carries TRBV21-1 and TRBJ2-6. TRBV21-1 is shown as a pseudogene. The receptor was isolated from an adult who received the AZD1222 COVID-19 vaccine. Written as DNA, the CDR3 is TGTGCCAGCAGCACCGGACCCCGACTGGGGGCCAACGTCCTGACTTTC. Its translation is CASSTGPRLGANVLTF.